A selection of T cell receptor beta chains follows, all from one sample in a study of CD8 T cells in Susac syndrome. Via MiXCR, TCRdb re-called the immunoSEQ multiplex PCR reads, giving one row per CDR3 protein. This sample yields about 60,000 distinct CDR3 sequences, of which more than 90% are seen a single time; nearly 0.2% belongs to the top ten. The sequencing input was CD8+ T cells from PBMCs. These receptors all stem from a human donor in good health. CDR3s include the opening cysteine and the closing phenylalanine or tryptophan. Fields, in order: J gene, clone size, V gene, D gene, CDR3 DNA, CDR3 protein. The D gene is left open where the match is weak. Clone size appears in some rows only: once, few, many, or a class for an expanded clone.

TRBJ2-1 | NA | TRBV7-3 | NA | TGTGCCAGCAGCTTAGGGCCCTCCGAAAAGCAGTTCTTC | CASSLGPSEKQFF
TRBJ1-6 | NA | TRBV25-1 | NA | TGTGCCAGCAGTGATTCAACAGGGAGCTCCTATAATTCACCCCTCCACTTT | CASSDSTGSSYNSPLHF
TRBJ1-6 | once | TRBV27 | NA | TGTGCCAGCAGTTTGGTCTTCTATAATTCACCCCTCCACTTT | CASSLVFYNSPLHF
TRBJ2-1 | NA | TRBV19 | NA | TGTGCCAGTGGGTTGAGGGCCAGCTCCTACAATGAGCAGTTCTTC | CASGLRASSYNEQFF
TRBJ1-2 | once | TRBV12-3/TRBV12-4 | NA | TGTGCCAGCAGCGGTGGGGGGTCATATGGCTACACCTTC | CASSGGGSYGYTF
TRBJ2-7 | NA | TRBV5-4 | TRBD1 | TGTGCCAGCAGCTTGGACAGGGGATGGAGCGAGCAGTACTTC | CASSLDRGWSEQYF
TRBJ1-2 | NA | TRBV12-3/TRBV12-4 | NA | TGTGCCAGCAGCCATGACAGACTGTATGGCTACACCTTC | CASSHDRLYGYTF
TRBJ2-2 | NA | TRBV6-2/TRBV6-3 | NA | TGTGCCAGCAGTCGCTGGGACCAAGGGGGGGAGCTGTTTTTT | CASSRWDQGGELFF
TRBJ1-2 | NA | TRBV6-5 | TRBD1 | TGTGCCAGCAGTTTTGACAGGGACTATGGCTACACCTTC | CASSFDRDYGYTF
TRBJ1-2 | NA | TRBV2 | NA | TGTGCCAGCAGTACAGGGTACTATGGCTACACCTTC | CASSTGYYGYTF
TRBJ2-3 | NA | TRBV10-3 | NA | TGTGCCATCAGTGAGTCTAATGCTGCAGATACGCAGTATTTT | CAISESNAADTQYF
TRBJ2-2 | NA | TRBV12-3/TRBV12-4 | NA | TGTGCCAGCAGTCCTCCCTCCCGGGAGCTGTTTTTT | CASSPPSRELFF